The T cell receptor beta chain under discussion was sequenced for a study of blood T cell repertoires in COVID-19. The authors' processing: Reference gene primer amplification in the assay estimated nucleated cell counts. Sequencing used immunoSEQ multiplex PCR; TCRdb keeps in-frame clones, though not all of them. The V and J calls and clone size were taken over from that table, and D and trimming were inferred from the DNA. The sample holds some 94,000 clones, 85% to 90% seen once. Germline assignment: CDR1 SNHLY and CDR2 FYNNEI. The J segment lost 4 bases and the V segment lost 5 bases, leaving 11 bases of the junction unmatched. The CDR3 covers 16 residues.

This chain uses TRBV2 with TRBJ2-5, with TRBD1 matching over 9 bases. The sequence was obtained from a human donor in a cohort sampled during active COVID-19. The specimen sequenced was peripheral blood. CDR3 DNA sequence: TGTGCCAGCAGTCAATTACAGGGGGCACGGGGAGAGACCCAGTACTTC. Its translation is CASSQLQGARGETQYF. The variable domain in full, with the rest retrieved from reference TRBV2 and TRBJ2-5, is EPEVTQTPSHQVTQMGQEVILRCVPISNHLYFYWYRQILGQKVEFLVSFYNNEISEKSEIFDDQFSVERPDGSNFTLKIRSTKLEDSAMYFCASSQLQGARGETQYFGPGTRLLVL.